This is a list of T cell receptor beta chains from one sample in a study of T cell responses to AZD1222 COVID-19 vaccine. Profiled with immunoSEQ multiplex PCR; TCRdb holds only in-frame clones, not every one. The sample carries some 78,000 clones, 83% recorded once. Here the sequenced sample was peripheral blood, taken 28 days after the second AZD1222 dose. The receptors derive from an adult who received the AZD1222 COVID-19 vaccine. Each CDR3 is given with its conserved first and last residue. The D gene is left open where the match is weak. Size is stated for part of the rows, as once, few or many counts, or as a class when the clone is expanded.

clone_size,v_call,d_call,j_call,cdr3_nt,cdr3_aa
NA,TRBV28,TRBD1,TRBJ2-3,TGTGCCAGCAGTTTTGGCTACAGGGGTGATACGCAGTATTTT,CASSFGYRGDTQYF
NA,TRBV13,NA,TRBJ2-2,TGTGCCAGCAGCTTAGGAGGCCGACCTGAAGGGGAGCTGTTTTTT,CASSLGGRPEGELFF
NA,TRBV4-2,NA,TRBJ1-5,TGTGCCAGCAGCCAGGGACTCGGTGGCAATCAGCCCCAGCATTTT,CASSQGLGGNQPQHF
NA,TRBV12-5,NA,TRBJ2-2,TGTGCTAGTGGTTTGGAATCGGGGGCCGGGGAGCTGTTTTTT,CASGLESGAGELFF
NA,TRBV9,NA,TRBJ1-1,TGTGCCAGCAGCGTAGGTGGCATGAACACTGAAGCTTTCTTT,CASSVGGMNTEAFF
NA,TRBV11-2,NA,TRBJ2-7,TGTGCCAGCAGCGCCCGACCTGATTCGATTTACGAGCAGTACTTC,CASSARPDSIYEQYF
NA,TRBV5-1,TRBD1,TRBJ2-1,TGCGCCAGCAGCTTGGGACAGGGAATTGGCAATGAGCAGTTCTTC,CASSLGQGIGNEQFF
NA,TRBV5-5,NA,TRBJ1-1,TGTGCCAGCAGCTTGGGGCGGAACACTGAAGCTTTCTTT,CASSLGRNTEAFF
NA,TRBV7-9,NA,TRBJ1-1,TGTGCCAGCGGCCTGGAGTCGCCCACTGAAGCTTTCTTT,CASGLESPTEAFF
few,TRBV9,NA,TRBJ2-7,TGTGCCAGCAGCGTAGACGGAGGCAGTGACGAGCAGTACTTC,CASSVDGGSDEQYF
NA,TRBV6-5,NA,TRBJ2-7,TGTGCCAGCAGGACAAGGACAGTCGGCGAGCAGTACTTC,CASRTRTVGEQYF
NA,TRBV19,NA,TRBJ1-1,TGTGCCAGTAGGAGAAACCTTGGACTCAAGGGCACTGAAGCTTTCTTT,CASRRNLGLKGTEAFF
NA,TRBV5-1,NA,TRBJ2-1,TGCGCCAGCAGCTTGGCTTTAGACCGCAATGAGCAGTTCTTC,CASSLALDRNEQFF
NA,TRBV6-6,NA,TRBJ2-7,TGTGCCAGCAGTTACGTGCAGGGGAGCTCCTACGAGCAGTACTTC,CASSYVQGSSYEQYF
NA,TRBV4-2,TRBD2,TRBJ2-3,TGTGCCAGCAGCCAAAATGCGGGAGGGAGCCCAGATACGCAGTATTTT,CASSQNAGGSPDTQYF
NA,TRBV5-1,NA,TRBJ2-7,TGCGCCAGCAGCGGTTCCGGGACCCTAGTTGGCGAGCAGTACTTC,CASSGSGTLVGEQYF
NA,TRBV6-5,NA,TRBJ2-7,TGTGCCAGCAGTAACTACGAGCAGTACTTC,CASSNYEQYF
NA,TRBV6-2/TRBV6-3,NA,TRBJ2-1,TGTGCCAGCAGTTTTCCTAGGGTTGACAATGAGCAGTTCTTC,CASSFPRVDNEQFF
NA,TRBV28,TRBD2,TRBJ2-1,TGTGCCAGCAGTTCCTACGGGACTAGCGTCGGCAATGAGCAGTTCTTC,CASSSYGTSVGNEQFF
few,TRBV7-9,NA,TRBJ1-2,TGTGCCAGCAGCTTAGGTGGACGGTGGATCTATGGCTACACCTTC,CASSLGGRWIYGYTF
NA,TRBV6-5,NA,TRBJ1-2,TGTGCCAGCAGCCTTACACCCAACTATGGCTACACCTTC,CASSLTPNYGYTF
NA,TRBV27,TRBD1,TRBJ2-5,TGTGCCAGCAGTGGGGGACAGGGGGCGCAGAAGACCCAGTACTTC,CASSGGQGAQKTQYF
NA,TRBV19,NA,TRBJ2-7,TGTGCCAGTAGTATGCAGGGCTCCTACGAGCAGTACTTC,CASSMQGSYEQYF
NA,TRBV6-5,TRBD1,TRBJ1-4,TGTGCCAGTGGACTTAAGACAGGGTGGAGTGAAAAACTGTTTTTT,CASGLKTGWSEKLFF
NA,TRBV6-1,NA,TRBJ2-1,TGTGCCAGCAGTGAACAGGGCCCCTACAATGAGCAGTTCTTC,CASSEQGPYNEQFF
few,TRBV19,NA,TRBJ1-5,TGTGCCAGTAGTAATTCCGCATCAAATCAGCCCCAGCATTTT,CASSNSASNQPQHF
NA,TRBV9,NA,TRBJ2-2,TGTGCCAGCAGCCAAGGGCTGGCCTTCACCGGGGAGCTGTTTTTT,CASSQGLAFTGELFF